The 10 T cell receptor beta chains reported below all come from one sample, sequenced in a study of cytomegalovirus exposure and HLA in healthy donors. PCR used 60 Vbeta primers and 13 Jbeta primers. The protocol was immunoSEQ multiplex PCR, while the TCRdb copy is restricted to in-frame clones and leaves out a portion. The data contain 250,000 to 350,000 clones, roughly 85% of them seen just once; the ten biggest clones take up roughly 4%. Sequenced: PBMCs. These receptors were collected from a man aged 35-49 years in good health and CMV-seropositive.

The CDR3 sequence is CASSPGSRQSDEQYF. The CDR3 bases are TGCGCCAGCAGCCCCGGGAGTAGACAGTCTGACGAGCAGTACTTC. The rearrangement joins TRBV5-1 to TRBJ2-7, with D maybe TRBD2 (6 bases). The CDR3 consists of 15 residues. Germline CDR1 and CDR2: SGHRS and YFSETQ. Trimming pared 4 bases from V and 5 bases from J, leaving 19 bases between. The complete variable domain, with remaining parts taken from reference TRBV5-1 and TRBJ2-7, reads KAGVTQTPRYLIKTRGQQVTLSCSPISGHRSVSWYQQTPGQGLQFLFEYFSETQRNKGNFPGRFSGRQFSNSRSEMNVSTLELGDSALYLCASSPGSRQSDEQYFGPGTRLTVT.

The rearrangement uses TRBV28 and TRBJ2-6; tentative D call: TRBD2 (5 bases). The germline V gene encodes CDR1 MDHEN and CDR2 SYDVKM. This CDR3 has 18 amino acids. Trimming removed 7 bases from V and 0 bases from J, with 19 bases in between. CDR3 protein: CASTPVGWEISGANVLTF. As DNA, the CDR3 is TGTGCCAGCACCCCGGTGGGGTGGGAGATCTCTGGGGCCAACGTCCTGACTTTC.

J is TRBJ1-2 and V is TRBV7-6; 7 bases agree with TRBD1. The CDR3 runs to 13 residues. Germline V gene lookup returns CDR1 SGHVS and CDR2 FNYEAQ. V shed 5 bases, J shed 6 bases, and the junction held 6 bases outside the gene matches. The CDR3: CASSRYRGHGYTF. The CDR3 nucleotides read TGTGCCAGCAGCCGTTACAGGGGCCATGGCTACACCTTC.

This rearrangement joins TRBV29-1 to TRBJ2-2, with 8 bases fitting TRBD2. CDR3 size: 14 residues. Germline-derived CDR1 and CDR2 are SQVTM and ANQGSEA. Trimming at V came to 3 bases and at J to 5 bases, leaving 5 bases not matched to a gene. CDR3: CSVEDTSGTGELFF. The CDR3, as DNA: TGCAGCGTTGAGGATACTAGCGGTACCGGGGAGCTGTTTTTT.

On this clone: Other DNA sequences from this sample encode an identical CDR3 as well. This rearrangement joins TRBV19 to TRBJ2-1; 13 bases line up with TRBD2. CDR3 size: 15 residues. CDR1 is LNHDA and CDR2 is SQIVND in the germline V gene (reference sequence). After removal of 5 bases from V and 4 bases from J, the junction contained 2 bases not matched to a gene. CDR3 in amino acids: CASSVGLAGYNEQFF. The CDR3 DNA follows: TGTGCCAGTAGTGTGGGACTAGCGGGGTACAATGAGCAGTTCTTC.

The chain employs TRBV10-3 and TRBJ2-5; 12 bases line up with TRBD2. The germline CDR1 and CDR2 sequences are ENHRY and SYGVKD. CDR3 length: 18 amino acids. V was pared by 2 bases and J by 4 bases, with 11 bases of the junction left unmatched. The CDR3 DNA follows: TGTGCCATCAGTGAGGGGGCTAGCGGGGGGGTGGATGGAGAGACCCAGTACTTC. This codes for CAISEGASGGVDGETQYF.

The chain uses TRBV19 and TRBJ2-7; 7 positions match TRBD1. Unmatched junction bases numbered 5, after V lost 4 bases and J lost 2 bases. This CDR3 is 14 amino acids long. Germline CDR1 is LNHDA and CDR2 is SQIVND (reference sequence). The CDR3 here is CASSSATGAYEQYF. CDR3 DNA sequence: TGTGCCAGTAGTAGTGCCACAGGGGCCTACGAGCAGTACTTC.

The genes are TRBV5-1 and TRBJ2-3; D remains ambiguous. CDR1 and CDR2 from the germline V gene are SGHRS and YFSETQ. The CDR3 is 13 residues long. Between the trimmed V and J ends, which lost 0 bases and 6 bases, there was a span of 8 bases. This CDR3 reads CASSLALRDTQYF. DNA of the CDR3: TGCGCCAGCAGCTTGGCACTGCGGGATACGCAGTATTTT.

The rearrangement joins TRBV18 to TRBJ1-3; tentative D call: TRBD1 (5 bases). Trimming removed 1 base at V and 7 bases at J, with 11 bases between. Germline CDR1 is KGHSH and CDR2 is LQKENI. This CDR3 has 14 residues. CDR3 residues: CASSPQGDWNTIYF. CDR3 nucleotides: TGTGCCAGCTCACCACAAGGGGATTGGAACACCATATATTTT.

The rearrangement joins TRBV19 to TRBJ2-2, with TRBD2 matching over 13 bases. The CDR3 runs to 17 residues. After removal of 4 bases from V and 4 bases from J, the junction contained 6 bases not matched to a gene. Germline V gene sequence: CDR1 LNHDA, CDR2 SQIVND (reference sequence). The CDR3 DNA reads as TGTGCCAGTAGTAGGACTAGCGGGAGAGGTGGCACCGGGGAGCTGTTTTTT. It yields the protein CASSRTSGRGGTGELFF.